This entry is about one TCR beta chain. The V end was cut by 4 bases, the J end by 5 bases, with 9 bases between. This CDR3 contains 12 residues. CDR1 is SGDLS, CDR2 YYNGEE, per germline. TCRdb's table, derived via immunoSEQ multiplex PCR, lists solely in-frame clones and lacks some. The sample includes just under 65,000 clones, 91% of them seen just once. This entry comes from a study of T cell changes during pregnancy in multiple sclerosis. Material: peripheral blood, obtained in the third trimester of pregnancy. This rearrangement joins TRBV9 to TRBJ1-2, with D unresolved. The clonotype comes from a female donor in good health, enrolled as a control in a pregnancy study. This CDR3 is CASSTREYGYTF. CDR3 coding DNA: TGTGCCAGCAGCACGAGGGAATATGGCTACACCTTC. The full variable domain, with the rest looked up from reference TRBV9 and TRBJ1-2, is DSGVTQTPKHLITATGQRVTLRCSPRSGDLSVYWYQQSLDQGLQFLIQYYNGEERAKGNILERFSAQQFPDLHSELNLSSLELGDSALYFCASSTREYGYTFGSGTRLTVV.